These 26 T cell receptor beta chains originate from one sample sequenced in a study of T cell responses to AZD1222 COVID-19 vaccine. Using immunoSEQ multiplex PCR, the repertoire was profiled, and TCRdb retains in-frame clones only, with some absent. Of about 53,000 clones in the sample, 87% were seen once. The source material was peripheral blood, sampled 28 days after the second AZD1222 dose. The receptors shown here come from an adult who received the AZD1222 COVID-19 vaccine.

The rearrangement joins TRBV5-6 to TRBJ1-3; D call uncertain. CDR1 is SGHDT, CDR2 YYEEEE, per germline. CDR3 length: 15 residues. The V gene lost 6 bases and the J gene lost 4 bases, with 17 bases spanning the gap. The CDR3 region has the DNA TGTGCCAGCACCGAGTACCGCTCGTGGGGAAACACCATATATTTT. Translating it yields CASTEYRSWGNTIYF.

This chain links TRBV6-2 or TRBV6-3 with TRBJ2-1; D possibly corresponds to TRBD2 (5 bases). There are 17 residues in the CDR3. V lost 0 bases, J lost 8 bases, and 20 bases lay in between. Germline-derived CDR1 and CDR2 are MNHEY and SVGEGT. CDR3 sequence reads: CASSYSRRDSFPHEQFF. CDR3 nucleotides: TGTGCCAGCAGTTACTCACGCCGGGATTCCTTCCCCCATGAGCAGTTCTTC.

The chain recombines TRBV28 with TRBJ2-7, with D perhaps matching TRBD1 (5 bases). CDR3 length: 12 amino acids. The germline V and J ends were trimmed by 2 bases and 6 bases, with 8 bases remaining between them. The germline gives CDR1 MDHEN, CDR2 SYDVKM. DNA for the CDR3: TGTGCCAGCAGTTTAGTCACAGGCGAGCAGTACTTC. It translates to CASSLVTGEQYF.

The CDR3, as DNA: TGTGCCAGCAGTTCACTGGGACAGGTAATCGGACCCACTGAAGCTTTCTTT. Translating gives CASSSLGQVIGPTEAFF. This chain uses TRBV7-9 with TRBJ1-1, with 8 bases lining up with TRBD1. Germline CDR1 is SEHNR and CDR2 is FQNEAQ (reference sequence). The CDR3 has 17 residues. V shed 6 bases, J shed 4 bases, and the junction held 16 bases outside the gene matches.

The gene calls are TRBV27 and TRBJ1-1, with D perhaps matching TRBD1 (5 bases). Germline lookup yields CDR1 MNHEY and CDR2 SMNVEV (reference sequence). V gave up 3 bases and J gave up 3 bases, with 8 bases separating them. The CDR3 loop spans 13 amino acids. The DNA for the CDR3 is TGTGCCAGCAGTTTCCAGGGAGACACTGAAGCTTTCTTT. This codes for CASSFQGDTEAFF.

The rearrangement uses TRBV30 and TRBJ1-6; weak D call: TRBD1 (6 bases). Germline V gives CDR1 GTSNPN, CDR2 SVGIG (reference sequence). This CDR3 spans 13 amino acids. V was pared by 3 bases and J by 5 bases, with 8 bases between. The CDR3 is CAWRGGNNSPLHF. DNA of the CDR3: TGTGCCTGGAGGGGGGGCAATAATTCACCCCTCCACTTT.

V is TRBV19 and J is TRBJ2-2; 8 nucleotides line up with TRBD2. The germline V gene has CDR1 LNHDA and CDR2 SQIVND (reference sequence). After removal of 3 bases from V and 7 bases from J, the junction contained 7 bases not matched to a gene. There are 15 residues in the CDR3. CDR3 nucleotides: TGTGCCAGTAGTATCGGGAGGGCAGGACTCGGGGAGCTGTTTTTT. Translating it yields CASSIGRAGLGELFF.

The rearrangement joins TRBV19 to TRBJ2-6, with a possible D match to TRBD2 (7 bases). The CDR3 is made up of 17 amino acids. Trimming pared 7 bases from V and 0 bases from J, leaving 16 bases between. Germline V CDR1 and CDR2: LNHDA, SQIVND (reference sequence). The CDR3 nucleotides are TGTGCCAGTATTGGGAGGGGGGCCCTCTCTGGGGCCAACGTCCTGACTTTC. This translates into CASIGRGALSGANVLTF.

This chain uses TRBV5-4 with TRBJ2-5; no clear D gene. CDR1 is SGHNT, CDR2 YYREEE, per germline (reference sequence). V lost 1 base and J lost 1, with 26 bases in between. The CDR3 has 20 residues. The DNA for the CDR3 is TGTGCCAGCAGCTTGATTAGCCTTCTCGGGTCGACTGCCCTCCAAGAGACCCAGTACTTC. This encodes CASSLISLLGSTALQETQYF.

CDR3: CASSREGRSYNEQFF. The CDR3 nucleotides are TGTGCCAGCAGCCGGGAGGGCCGGTCCTACAATGAGCAGTTCTTC. This chain links TRBV5-4 with TRBJ2-1; 8 positions match TRBD2. Trimming at V came to 4 bases and at J to 1 base, leaving 4 bases not matched to a gene. Germline CDR1 is SGHNT and CDR2 is YYREEE (reference sequence). This CDR3 has 15 residues.

This chain uses TRBV6-5 with TRBJ1-5, with 7 nucleotides matching TRBD1. The V segment lost 6 bases and the J segment 7 bases; nucleotides outside the gene matches: 12. The germline gives CDR1 MNHEY, CDR2 SVGAGI. The CDR3 extends over 15 amino acids. The CDR3 reads CASRRGRGEGQPQHF. The CDR3 DNA reads TGTGCCAGCAGGAGGGGCAGGGGGGAGGGACAGCCCCAGCATTTT.

This chain connects TRBV7-9 to TRBJ1-1; D unresolved. Germline V CDR1 and CDR2: SEHNR, FQNEAQ (reference sequence). The CDR3 sequence is 13 residues long. V was cut by 5 bases and J by 1 base, with 8 bases left in between. The CDR3 reads CASSQHGNTEAFF. The CDR3 DNA sequence: TGTGCCAGCAGCCAACACGGGAACACTGAAGCTTTCTTT.

This chain links TRBV19 with TRBJ1-1; D might be TRBD1 (5 bases). V was trimmed by 8 bases and J by 7 bases, leaving 17 bases between them. The CDR3 sequence is 13 residues long. Germline CDR1 reads LNHDA; CDR2 reads SQIVND (reference sequence). CDR3 DNA: TGTGCCAGTGAATCCCAGGGACTAGGTGAAGCTTTCTTT. It encodes CASESQGLGEAFF.

The chain employs TRBV6-5 and TRBJ1-1, with D uncertain. The CDR3 is 13 amino acids. The V and J ends lost 3 bases and 7 bases respectively, with 12 bases between them. The germline V gene has CDR1 MNHEY and CDR2 SVGAGI. The CDR3 nucleotides are TGTGCCAGCAGTTATAAAGGAGGAGTTGAAGCTTTCTTT. Protein product: CASSYKGGVEAFF.

The DNA of the CDR3 is TGTGCCAGCAGTGAGGTCGGGTCTTTTCTAGGTGAGCAGTTCTTC. It codes for CASSEVGSFLGEQFF. The V gene is TRBV2, the J gene TRBJ2-1; D not certain. V dropped 3 bases and J dropped 9 bases, with 18 bases sitting between them. Per the germline V gene, CDR1 is SNHLY and CDR2 is FYNNEI. The CDR3 loop spans 15 amino acids.

V gene TRBV2 combines with J gene TRBJ2-7; weak D call: TRBD2 (6 bases). V was cut by 5 bases and J by 0 bases, with 14 bases left in between. The CDR3 is made up of 15 amino acids. From germline, CDR1 is SNHLY and CDR2 FYNNEI. The CDR3 nucleotides read TGTGCCAGCAGTACACGGGGGACGTTCTCCTACGAGCAGTACTTC. This translates into CASSTRGTFSYEQYF.

This chain links TRBV5-1 with TRBJ2-2; 7 nucleotides agree with TRBD2. V shed 7 bases, J shed 8 bases, and the junction held 11 bases outside the gene matches. This CDR3 spans 14 amino acids. From germline, CDR1 is SGHRS and CDR2 YFSETQ. The CDR3 here is CASLKASGRGELFF. The DNA for the CDR3 is TGCGCCAGCCTAAAGGCTAGCGGCCGTGGGGAGCTGTTTTTT. Using reference TRBV5-1 and TRBJ2-2 for the parts outside the CDR3, the full variable domain is KAGVTQTPRYLIKTRGQQVTLSCSPISGHRSVSWYQQTPGQGLQFLFEYFSETQRNKGNFPGRFSGRQFSNSRSEMNVSTLELGDSALYLCASLKASGRGELFFGEGSRLTVL.

Here the CDR3 reads CASSKGLAGWHEQYF. In DNA, the CDR3 is TGTGCCAGCAGCAAAGGGCTCGCCGGGTGGCACGAGCAGTACTTC. V usage is TRBV21-1 and J usage is TRBJ2-7; TRBD2 is taken as the D call from the table, unchecked against the DNA. TRBV21-1 is reported as a pseudogene. This CDR3 has 15 amino acids.

This sequence joins TRBV19 and TRBJ2-5; tentatively, D is TRBD2 (5 bases). The CDR3 is 14 residues long. The V and J ends lost 1 base and 5 bases respectively, with 11 bases between them. The germline V gene encodes CDR1 LNHDA and CDR2 SQIVND (reference sequence). As DNA, the CDR3 is TGTGCCAGTAGTATAGGTTCCGGGGAGGAGACCCAGTACTTC. It specifies CASSIGSGEETQYF.

The rearrangement uses TRBV25-1 and TRBJ1-2, with D unresolved. The germline V gene encodes CDR1 MGHDK and CDR2 SYGVNS. There are 14 residues in the CDR3. Trimming shortened V by 1 base and J by 5 bases, and 11 bases separated the two germline ends. The CDR3 spells CASSEFETLYGYTF. CDR3 nucleotides: TGTGCCAGCAGTGAATTCGAGACACTTTATGGCTACACCTTC.

This chain joins TRBV6-5 and TRBJ2-1; 7 positions match TRBD1. Trimming took 6 bases from V and 0 from J; bases not matched to a gene: 5. This CDR3 comprises 15 residues. Germline V gives CDR1 MNHEY, CDR2 SVGAGI. The CDR3 reads CASRPTGSSYNEQFF. The CDR3 DNA follows: TGTGCCAGCAGGCCGACAGGGTCCTCCTACAATGAGCAGTTCTTC.

This rearrangement joins TRBV18 to TRBJ2-5; D remains ambiguous. Germline V gene sequence: CDR1 KGHSH, CDR2 LQKENI. The CDR3 loop spans 13 amino acids. The V and J ends lost 3 bases and 5 bases respectively, with 10 bases between them. The CDR3 DNA reads as TGTGCCAGCTCACCGCTCGACTCGGAGACCCAGTACTTC. Its translation: CASSPLDSETQYF.

This chain connects TRBV5-1 to TRBJ1-1; D remains ambiguous. V was shortened by 5 bases and J by 0 bases, with 8 bases between the two germline ends. CDR1 SGHRS and CDR2 YFSETQ come from the germline V gene. CDR3 length equals 13 residues. The CDR3 protein is CASSLVLNTEAFF. CDR3 in DNA: TGCGCCAGCAGTCTAGTGCTGAACACTGAAGCTTTCTTT.

V usage is TRBV6-6 and J usage is TRBJ1-2; tentative D call: TRBD1 (5 bases). The CDR3 length is 16 residues. Germline V CDR1 and CDR2: MNHNY, SVGAGI (reference sequence). Trimming stripped 0 bases from V and 0 bases from J, with 11 bases between. CDR3 amino acids: CASSYSLGAANYGYTF. The CDR3 DNA reads as TGTGCCAGCAGTTACTCTTTAGGGGCCGCTAACTATGGCTACACCTTC.

This clone occurred once. This chain joins TRBV5-5 and TRBJ1-1; perhaps TRBD1 as D (5 bases). Trimming took 0 bases from V and 8 from J, leaving 14 bases between them. Germline-derived CDR1 and CDR2 are SGHKS and YYEKEE (reference sequence). This CDR3 contains 14 residues. The CDR3 loop is CASSLVAGTGEAFF. CDR3 bases: TGTGCCAGCAGCTTGGTGGCGGGGACCGGGGAAGCTTTCTTT. Full variable domain (remainder filled in from reference TRBV5-5 and TRBJ1-1): DAGVTQSPTHLIKTRGQQVTLRCSPISGHKSVSWYQQVLGQGPQFIFQYYEKEERGRGNFPDRFSARQFPNYSSELNVNALLLGDSALYLCASSLVAGTGEAFFGQGTRLTVV.

This clone was seen just once. This CDR3 reads CASSLPTGYATF. Here the CDR3 DNA reads TGTGCCAGCAGCTTGCCGACAGGGTACGCCACCTTC. The chain recombines TRBV5-4 with TRBJ1-2; TRBD1 matches at 7 bases. The germline CDR1 and CDR2 sequences are SGHNT and YYREEE (reference sequence). Germline trimming cut 1 base from V and 13 bases from J; bases unmatched to any gene: 7. The CDR3 has 12 amino acids.